The clone carrying this TCR beta chain was seen many times. Its target is not known. Between the trimmed V and J ends, which lost 7 bases and 7 bases, there was a span of 16 bases. Germline assignment: CDR1 MNHNS and CDR2 SASEGT. The CDR3 is 14 residues long. Until they underwent thyroid surgery, no patient had received any treatment. Study processing details: A classifier of distant metastasis in papillary thyroid cancer was built from CDR3 differences (across clinicopathological groups). With MiXCR, TCRdb called clones anew from the PCR reads. The authors' filters were not applied to this entry. The table shows roughly 25,000 clones, with about 16% occurring only once. The sample comes from a study of metastatic and nonmetastatic thyroid tumors. Study-wide background: Comparative analysis of repertoires was undertaken across blood and tumor or nodule tissue obtained from malignant and benign thyroid patients. Findings and limits, study-wide: Malignant thyroid tumors reportedly exceeded benign nodules significantly in TCR beta diversity, with the difference appearing in blood and tumor.

The source material was blood. V usage is TRBV6-1 and J usage is TRBJ2-2, with D perhaps matching TRBD1 (7 bases). The clonotype was recovered from a female donor with papillary thyroid cancer or a benign thyroid nodule (not recorded which). Some clones in this sample may be carry-over from other donors' samples. CDR3 nucleotides: TGTGCCAGCAAAAAAAACAGGGGAGGCGGGGAGCTGTTTTTT. Translation gives CASKKNRGGGELFF.